This entry describes one TCR beta chain. These data belong to a study of T-cell reconstitution after alpha-beta-depleted transplantation in children. This sample's TCRbeta library carried unique molecular identifier barcodes. TCRdb reprocessed the PCR reads with MiXCR, giving one entry per CDR3 protein. The table lists under 150,000 distinct CDR3 sequences, about a tenth of them singletons. The germline V gene has CDR1 DFQATT and CDR2 SNEGSKA (reference sequence). V was shortened by 2 bases and J by 1 base, with 17 bases between the two germline ends. CDR3 size: 17 residues. This TCR was sampled from a girl under two years old who had a stem cell transplant for combined immunodeficiency, so the T cells may come from the graft donor. Material: PBMCs, mostly from graft donor cells, obtained 180 days after TCRalphabeta/CD19-depleted stem cell transplant. The chain has TRBV20-1 and TRBJ2-2; weak D call: TRBD2 (5 bases). CDR3 amino acids: CSARRASRSGNTGELFF. Here the CDR3 DNA reads TGCAGTGCTAGAAGGGCCAGTAGGAGCGGGAACACCGGGGAGCTGTTTTTT.